A single sample is the source of the 21 T cell receptor beta chains below, sequenced in a study of T cell responses to AZD1222 COVID-19 vaccine. The protocol was immunoSEQ multiplex PCR, while the TCRdb copy is restricted to in-frame clones and leaves out a portion. The data show some 130,000 clones, over 65% seen once. This specimen consisted of peripheral blood, obtained on day 0 of AZD1222 vaccination. The source is an adult in good health.

The J gene is TRBJ2-7, the V gene TRBV5-1, with D tentatively TRBD2 (7 bases). This CDR3 has 14 residues. Germline lookup yields CDR1 SGHRS and CDR2 YFSETQ. With 2 bases removed from V and 4 bases from J, the gap between germline ends came to 13 bases. The CDR3 DNA sequence: TGCGCCAGCAGCTTTGGGGGGGCTAGGTACGAGCAGTACTTC. Protein: CASSFGGARYEQYF.

The chain couples TRBV11-3 to TRBJ1-1; D ambiguous. In germline, CDR1 is SGHNT, CDR2 YENEEA. This CDR3 contains 11 residues. V was pared by 2 bases and J by 6 bases, with 4 bases between. DNA of the CDR3: TGTGCCAGCAGCTTAAAGCCTGAAGCTTTCTTT. This gives the protein CASSLKPEAFF.

The chain couples TRBV6-1 to TRBJ2-7; 7 bases are a match to TRBD1. The CDR3 covers 17 residues. J lost 3 bases, V lost 1 base, and 12 bases had no gene match. Per the germline V gene, CDR1 is MNHNS and CDR2 is SASEGT. The CDR3 nucleotides read TGTGCCAGCAGTGAAGGCCCCACTGGGACAGCCCTCTACGAGCAGTACTTC. This encodes CASSEGPTGTALYEQYF.

V usage is TRBV6-4 and J usage is TRBJ1-2, with D hard to call. Germline-derived CDR1 and CDR2 are MRHNA and SNTAGT. V shed 2 bases and J shed 1 base, with 11 bases lying between them. This CDR3 comprises 15 residues. CDR3 nucleotides: TGTGCCAGCAGTGACGGCGCAGGTGGTAACTATGGCTACACCTTC. Its translation: CASSDGAGGNYGYTF.

The sample holds a few counts of this clone. The chain uses TRBV30 and TRBJ1-5, with 7 bases fitting TRBD1. Germline-derived CDR1 and CDR2 are GTSNPN and SVGIG (reference sequence). The CDR3 runs to 15 residues. J gave up 1 base and V 0 bases, and 3 bases lay outside the gene matches. The CDR3 DNA follows: TGTGCCTGGAGTGTCGGGGGACAGAGCAATCAGCCCCAGCATTTT. Its translation: CAWSVGGQSNQPQHF. The whole variable domain, remainder taken from reference TRBV30 and TRBJ1-5, is SQTIHQWPATLVQPVGSPLSLECTVEGTSNPNLYWYRQAAGRGLQLLFYSVGIGQISSEVPQNLSASRPQDRQFILSSKKLLLSDSGFYLCAWSVGGQSNQPQHFGDGTRLSIL.

The rearrangement joins TRBV6-1 to TRBJ2-2; a possible D gene is TRBD1 (5 bases). The CDR3 runs 14 residues. Trimming pared 2 bases from V and 6 bases from J, leaving 10 bases between. The V gene's germline CDR1 is MNHNS and CDR2 SASEGT. The CDR3, as DNA: TGTGCCAGCAGTGAACTTCAGGGATCCGGGGAGCTGTTTTTT. Its translation: CASSELQGSGELFF.

The J gene is TRBJ2-1, the V gene TRBV29-1; TRBD1 matches 9 bases. Germline CDR1 SQVTM, CDR2 ANQGSEA. This CDR3 contains 17 residues. V was pared by 0 bases and J by 7 bases, with 13 bases of the junction left unmatched. CDR3 amino acids: CSVEDLQRDRVINEQFF. The CDR3 coding sequence is TGCAGCGTTGAAGATCTTCAGAGGGACAGGGTAATTAATGAGCAGTTCTTC.

A few counts support this clone. The chain carries TRBV19 and TRBJ1-1; D remains ambiguous. V lost 3 bases to trimming and J lost 0 bases, with 14 bases between them. The CDR3 has 16 residues. CDR1 is LNHDA, CDR2 SQIVND, per germline (reference sequence). As DNA, the CDR3 is TGTGCCAGTAGTATCCCCCGAGGGAGTCTGAACACTGAAGCTTTCTTT. Its protein is CASSIPRGSLNTEAFF.

The chain is built from TRBV13 and TRBJ1-1; D is perhaps TRBD1 (6 bases). The CDR3 has 12 residues. V shed 5 bases and J shed 6 bases, with 10 bases lying between them. Germline V gene data show CDR1 as PRHDT and CDR2 as FYEKMQ (reference sequence). In nucleotides, the CDR3 is TGTGCCAGCAGCGCCTACAGGGCTGAAGCTTTCTTT. Translated, it gives CASSAYRAEAFF.

The chain is built from TRBV10-3 and TRBJ1-1; tentative D call: TRBD1 (6 bases). CDR3 length: 16 amino acids. V was clipped by 3 bases and J by 3 bases, with 17 bases between them. The V gene's germline CDR1 is ENHRY and CDR2 SYGVKD. This CDR3 is CAISDTGRWVHTEAFF. The CDR3, as DNA: TGTGCCATCAGTGACACAGGGCGGTGGGTTCACACTGAAGCTTTCTTT.

The chain uses TRBV27 and TRBJ1-1, with D perhaps matching TRBD1 (5 bases). This CDR3 is 13 amino acids long. CDR1 and CDR2 (germline): MNHEY, SMNVEV (reference sequence). V was pared by 9 bases and J by 1 base, with 12 bases between. The CDR3 loop reads CASAGPSNTEAFF. As DNA, the CDR3 is TGTGCCAGTGCAGGGCCCTCGAACACTGAAGCTTTCTTT.

This chain connects TRBV4-1 to TRBJ1-5, with a tentative D call TRBD1 (5 bases). Between the trimmed V and J ends, which lost 4 bases and 0 bases, there was a span of 25 bases. The CDR3 spans 20 residues. CDR1 is MGHRA and CDR2 is YSYEKL in the germline V gene. The CDR3 DNA reads as TGCGCCAGCAGCCCAAGGGACGTCGGGTTGAATTGGGATAGCAATCAGCCCCAGCATTTT. This translates into CASSPRDVGLNWDSNQPQHF.

This clone was counted a few times. The chain employs TRBV25-1 and TRBJ2-7; D is ambiguous. The germline V and J ends were trimmed by 6 bases and 0 bases, with 12 bases remaining between them. The CDR3 has 14 residues. From germline, CDR1 is MGHDK and CDR2 SYGVNS. The CDR3 loop is CASRSPRGSYEQYF. CDR3 coding DNA: TGTGCCAGCAGAAGCCCCCGCGGCTCCTACGAGCAGTACTTC.

V is TRBV6-1 and J is TRBJ1-1; D uncertain. V lost 3 bases to trimming and J lost 1 base, with 12 bases between them. Germline V gene data show CDR1 as MNHNS and CDR2 as SASEGT. CDR3 length equals 15 residues. CDR3 loop: CASSESSGRNTEAFF. As DNA, the CDR3 is TGTGCCAGCAGTGAGTCCTCGGGCAGGAACACTGAAGCTTTCTTT.

The chain couples TRBV28 to TRBJ1-1; D remains ambiguous. V was shortened by 7 bases and J by 1 base, with 10 bases between the two germline ends. The CDR3 is made up of 13 amino acids. The V gene's germline CDR1 is MDHEN and CDR2 SYDVKM. CDR3 amino acids: CASTSSRNTEAFF. The CDR3, as DNA: TGTGCCAGCACCTCTAGCAGGAACACTGAAGCTTTCTTT.

This clone occurred once. The gene calls are TRBV3-1 (or the pseudogene TRBV3-2) and TRBJ1-2; D may be TRBD1 (6 bases). This CDR3 contains 15 residues. CDR1 is LGHDT, CDR2 YNNKEL, per germline (reference sequence). V gave up 3 bases and J gave up 1 base, with 12 bases separating them. The CDR3 DNA sequence: TGTGCCAGCAGCCAGGCCCTGGACAGTAACTATGGCTACACCTTC. This translates into CASSQALDSNYGYTF.

J is TRBJ2-6 and V is TRBV18, with unresolved D. V lost 8 bases and J 0 bases, leaving 11 bases between the germline ends. The CDR3 totals 15 residues. Germline V CDR1 and CDR2: KGHSH, LQKENI. The CDR3 loop reads CASRPQSSGANVLTF. In DNA, the CDR3 is TGTGCCAGCCGCCCCCAAAGCTCTGGGGCCAACGTCCTGACTTTC.

This chain connects TRBV29-1 to TRBJ2-5; TRBD1 agrees at 7 bases. The CDR3 has 12 residues. CDR1 is SQVTM, CDR2 ANQGSEA, per germline. The V gene end was trimmed by 4 bases and the J gene end by 10 bases; junction bases not matched to a gene: 9. Here the CDR3 DNA reads TGCAGCGTTGCGGACAGGCCCGGACACCAGTACTTC. Amino acids: CSVADRPGHQYF.

The chain is built from TRBV6-5 and TRBJ1-2; D may be TRBD1 (6 bases). The CDR3 runs to 15 residues. The germline gives CDR1 MNHEY, CDR2 SVGAGI. V gave up 7 bases and J gave up 9 bases, with 24 bases separating them. The CDR3 loop is CASIIDRSPYGSYTF. In DNA, the CDR3 is TGTGCCAGCATTATCGACAGGTCCCCCTACGGGAGCTACACCTTC.

The chain recombines TRBV11-1 with TRBJ2-1; 12 bases line up with TRBD2. Germline CDR1 SGHAT, CDR2 FQDESV (reference sequence). This CDR3 comprises 14 residues. V was clipped by 2 bases and J by 8 bases; unmatched bases: 1. CDR3 residues: CASSLTSGGYEQFF. The CDR3 DNA sequence: TGTGCCAGCAGCTTAACTAGCGGGGGGTATGAGCAGTTCTTC.

V and J are TRBV14 and TRBJ2-7; possibly TRBD1 for D (6 bases). The CDR3 has 15 amino acids. Trimming pared 0 bases from V and 3 bases from J, leaving 12 bases between. The germline V gene encodes CDR1 SGHDN and CDR2 FVKESK. CDR3 DNA: TGTGCCAGCAGCCAAGATACAGGGTACGACTACGAGCAGTACTTC. This encodes CASSQDTGYDYEQYF.